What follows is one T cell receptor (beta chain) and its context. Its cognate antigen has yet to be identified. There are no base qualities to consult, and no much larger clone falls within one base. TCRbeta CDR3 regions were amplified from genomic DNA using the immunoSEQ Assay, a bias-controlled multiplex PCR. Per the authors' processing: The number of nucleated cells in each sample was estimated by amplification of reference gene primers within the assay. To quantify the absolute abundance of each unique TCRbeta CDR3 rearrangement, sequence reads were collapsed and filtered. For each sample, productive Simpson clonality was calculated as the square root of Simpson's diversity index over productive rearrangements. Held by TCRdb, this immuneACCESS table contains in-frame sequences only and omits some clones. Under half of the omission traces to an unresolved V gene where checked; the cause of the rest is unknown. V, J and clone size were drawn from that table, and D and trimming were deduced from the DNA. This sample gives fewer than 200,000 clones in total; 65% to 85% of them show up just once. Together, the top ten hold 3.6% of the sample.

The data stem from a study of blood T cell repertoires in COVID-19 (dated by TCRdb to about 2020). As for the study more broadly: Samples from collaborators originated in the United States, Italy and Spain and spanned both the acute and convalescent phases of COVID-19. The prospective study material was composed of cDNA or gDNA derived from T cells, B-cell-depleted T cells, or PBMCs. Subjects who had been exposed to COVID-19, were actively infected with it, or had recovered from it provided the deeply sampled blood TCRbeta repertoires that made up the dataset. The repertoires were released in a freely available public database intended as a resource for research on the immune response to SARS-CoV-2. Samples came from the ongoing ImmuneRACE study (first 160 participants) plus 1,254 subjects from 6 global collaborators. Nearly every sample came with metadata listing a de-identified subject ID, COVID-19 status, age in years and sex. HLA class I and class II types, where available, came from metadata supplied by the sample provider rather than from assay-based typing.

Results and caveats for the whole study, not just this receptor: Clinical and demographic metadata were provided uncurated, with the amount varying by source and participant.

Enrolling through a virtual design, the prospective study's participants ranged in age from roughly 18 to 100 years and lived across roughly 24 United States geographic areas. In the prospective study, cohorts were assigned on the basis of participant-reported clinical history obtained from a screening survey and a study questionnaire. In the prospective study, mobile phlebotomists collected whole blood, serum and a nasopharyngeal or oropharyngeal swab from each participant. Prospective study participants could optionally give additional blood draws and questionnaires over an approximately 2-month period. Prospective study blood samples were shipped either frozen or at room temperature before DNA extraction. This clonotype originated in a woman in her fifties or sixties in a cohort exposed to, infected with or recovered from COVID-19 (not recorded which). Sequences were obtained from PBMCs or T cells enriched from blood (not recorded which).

The nucleotide sequence reads as follows: TGTGTCAGAAGCGAACGACAACCGGGACTAGCGGGAGACAATGAGCAGTTCTTC. This yields the protein CVRSERQPGLAGDNEQFF. The sequence is built from TRBV7-5 and TRBJ2-1; the D call of TRBD2 is as the table states it, not checked on the DNA. TRBV7-5 corresponds to a pseudogene. From its cysteine to its phenylalanine, the CDR3 spans 18 amino acids. Here the CDR3 DNA is all that survives: 54 bases in frame from base 1.